This T cell receptor beta chain originates from a study of OX40 agonist ivuxolimab in advanced cancers. The germline V gene encodes CDR1 SGHRS and CDR2 YFSETQ. V lost 4 bases and J lost 4, with 9 bases in between. The CDR3 runs 13 residues. The protocol was immunoSEQ multiplex PCR, while the TCRdb copy is restricted to in-frame clones and leaves out a portion. The repertoire holds about 91,000 clones, with roughly nine tenths as singletons. The sequence derives from an adult with an advanced solid tumor such as melanoma, head and neck, liver or kidney cancer. Here the sequenced sample was CD4+ or CD8+ T cells sorted from blood, taken in a trial of the OX40 agonist ivuxolimab. The chain joins TRBV5-1 to TRBJ2-1; D gene uncertain. DNA of the CDR3: TGCGCCAGCAGCCGGGTGGAGTACAATGAGCAGTTCTTC. Translated, it gives CASSRVEYNEQFF.